This T cell receptor (beta chain) came from a study of CD8+CD57+ T cells in acquired aplastic anemia. Across the whole study: DNA per sorted CD4+ or CD8+ sample ranged roughly 0.18 to 30 ug, averaging 3.2 ug. Study conclusions and caveats: Common to patients and controls were twenty-nine CD8+ CDR3 sequences.

A few counts support this clonotype. What it recognizes is unknown. Deletions cut 4 bases from V and 5 bases from J, with 11 bases between. CDR1 and CDR2 from the germline V gene are LNHDA and SQIVND (reference sequence). This CDR3 contains 13 residues. Genomic DNA provided the template from which TCR beta VDJ and CDR3 profiles were obtained. MiXCR, run by TCRdb on the reads, gives a single entry per CDR3 protein. Of a few hundred thousand distinct CDR3 sequences in the sample, 50% to 70% were seen once. This TCR was sampled from a human donor with severe aplastic anemia or a healthy control (not recorded which). The V gene is TRBV19, the J gene TRBJ2-5, with a weak D call TRBD1 (5 bases). The source material was sorted CD4+, CD8+, or CD8+CD57+ T cells (not recorded which) from PBMCs. CDR3 in amino acids: CASSSTGAETQYF. CDR3 DNA sequence: TGTGCCAGTAGTAGCACAGGAGCTGAGACCCAGTACTTC. The whole variable domain, remainder taken from reference TRBV19 and TRBJ2-5, is DGGITQSPKYLFRKEGQNVTLSCEQNLNHDAMYWYRQDPGQGLRLIYYSQIVNDFQKGDIAEGYSVSREKKESFPLTVTSAQKNPTAFYLCASSSTGAETQYFGPGTRLLVL.